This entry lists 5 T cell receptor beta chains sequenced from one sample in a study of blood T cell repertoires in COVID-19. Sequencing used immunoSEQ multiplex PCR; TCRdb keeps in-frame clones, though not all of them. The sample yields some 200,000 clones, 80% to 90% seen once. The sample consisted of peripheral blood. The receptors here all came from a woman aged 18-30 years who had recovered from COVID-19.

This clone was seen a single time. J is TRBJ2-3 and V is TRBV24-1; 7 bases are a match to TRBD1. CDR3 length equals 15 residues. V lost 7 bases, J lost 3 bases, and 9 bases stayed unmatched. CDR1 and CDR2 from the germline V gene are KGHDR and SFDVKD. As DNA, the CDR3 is TGTGCCACCAGCGACAGGGAGCAGTGGACAGATACGCAGTATTTT. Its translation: CATSDREQWTDTQYF.

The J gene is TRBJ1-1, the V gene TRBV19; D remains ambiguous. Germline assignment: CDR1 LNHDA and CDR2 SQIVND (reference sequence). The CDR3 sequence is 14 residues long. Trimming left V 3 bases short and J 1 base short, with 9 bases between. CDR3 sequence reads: CASSISGPNTEAFF. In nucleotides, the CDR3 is TGTGCCAGTAGTATTAGCGGGCCGAACACTGAAGCTTTCTTT.

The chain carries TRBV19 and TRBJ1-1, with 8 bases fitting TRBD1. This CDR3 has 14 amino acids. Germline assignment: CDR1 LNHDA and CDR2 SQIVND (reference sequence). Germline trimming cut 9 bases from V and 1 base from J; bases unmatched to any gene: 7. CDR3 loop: CASSDRGKNTEAFF. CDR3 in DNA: TGTGCCAGCAGCGACAGGGGCAAGAACACTGAAGCTTTCTTT. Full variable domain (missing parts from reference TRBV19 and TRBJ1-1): DGGITQSPKYLFRKEGQNVTLSCEQNLNHDAMYWYRQDPGQGLRLIYYSQIVNDFQKGDIAEGYSVSREKKESFPLTVTSAQKNPTAFYLCASSDRGKNTEAFFGQGTRLTVV.

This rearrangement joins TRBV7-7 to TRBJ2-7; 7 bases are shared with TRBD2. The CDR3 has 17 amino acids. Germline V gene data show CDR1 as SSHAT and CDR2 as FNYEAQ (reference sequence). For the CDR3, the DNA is TGTGCTAGCAGCTTGGGGGGGGGTGGCGACACTGCCTACGAGCAGTACGTC. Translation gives CASSLGGGGDTAYEQYV.

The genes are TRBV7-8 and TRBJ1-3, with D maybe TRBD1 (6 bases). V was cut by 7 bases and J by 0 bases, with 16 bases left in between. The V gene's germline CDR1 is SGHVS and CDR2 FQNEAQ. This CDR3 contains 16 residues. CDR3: CASIHRAGASGNTIYF. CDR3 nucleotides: TGTGCCAGCATCCACAGGGCAGGGGCCTCTGGAAACACCATATATTTT.